These T cell receptor beta chains were read from a single sample in a study of human T cells and chemical hapten exposure. TCRdb reprocessed the RACE reads with MiXCR, giving one entry per CDR3 protein. The data contain around 180,000 distinct CDR3 sequences, 30% of them singletons. The sample here was whole blood, taken in connection with sensitization to the hapten diphenylcyclopropenone (DPC). Every receptor here comes from a woman in her 30s with alopecia areata. Some clones in this sample may be carry-over from other donors' samples. Each CDR3 is given with its conserved first and last residue. D genes are given only for firm matches. The size field is filled for only some rows; it gives once, few, many or a size class.

>TRBV6-6|NA|TRBJ1-3|once
CASTPSYGNTIYF
TGTGCCAGCACCCCGTCCTACGGAAACACCATATATTTT
>TRBV28|TRBD1|TRBJ1-1|NA
CATSPAQGAGNTEAFF
TGTGCCACCAGCCCTGCTCAGGGGGCTGGGAACACTGAAGCTTTCTTT
>TRBV29-1|TRBD2|TRBJ2-3|few
CSVEGRTSGRHTQYF
TGCAGCGTTGAAGGGAGGACTAGCGGGAGGCATACGCAGTATTTT
>TRBV29-1|NA|TRBJ1-4|NA
CSVKYRVATNEKLFF
TGCAGCGTTAAGTACAGGGTTGCGACTAATGAAAAACTGTTTTTT
>TRBV18|TRBD1|TRBJ1-5|NA
CASSPGTGRRNQPQHF
TGTGCCAGCTCACCGGGGACAGGCAGGCGCAATCAGCCCCAGCATTTT
>TRBV14|TRBD2|TRBJ2-1|NA
CASSQSRGLAGGSSYNEQFF
TGTGCCAGCAGCCAGTCGCGGGGACTAGCGGGGGGGAGCTCCTACAATGAGCAGTTCTTC
>TRBV6-1|NA|TRBJ2-7|NA
CASRTGTELLEQYF
TGTGCCAGCAGGACCGGGACTGAACTCTTAGAGCAGTACTTC
>TRBV4-1|NA|TRBJ1-1|NA
CASSRVTSGKVEAFF
TGCGCCAGCAGCCGGGTGACTTCGGGAAAGGTAGAAGCTTTCTTT
>TRBV29-1|NA|TRBJ2-2|few
CSVDEGAGELFF
TGCAGCGTTGATGAAGGGGCCGGGGAGCTGTTTTTT
>TRBV20-1|TRBD1|TRBJ2-7|NA
CSAPDRASSYEQYF
TGCAGTGCACCTGACAGGGCCAGCTCCTACGAGCAGTACTTC
>TRBV4-3|NA|TRBJ1-2|NA
CASSQVSGYGYTF
TGCGCCAGCAGCCAAGTATCAGGGTATGGCTACACCTTC
>TRBV5-1|TRBD1|TRBJ2-6|once
CASSWTGRSGANVLTF
TGCGCCAGCAGCTGGACAGGAAGATCTGGGGCCAACGTCCTGACTTTC
>TRBV7-3|NA|TRBJ2-3|NA
CASSPGRGNTDTQYF
TGTGCCAGCAGCCCTGGACGGGGGAACACAGATACGCAGTATTTT
>TRBV5-5|NA|TRBJ2-5|many
CASSPGPSYEETQYF
TGTGCCAGCAGCCCAGGGCCGAGCTACGAAGAGACCCAGTACTTC
>TRBV6-2/TRBV6-3|TRBD1|TRBJ1-1|NA
CASSPTKGQGTIEAFF
TGTGCCAGCAGCCCGACGAAGGGACAGGGGACCATTGAAGCTTTCTTT
>TRBV11-2|NA|TRBJ2-1|few
CASSPGVGDEQFF
TGTGCCAGCAGCCCGGGGGTGGGGGATGAGCAGTTCTTC
>TRBV20-1|NA|TRBJ1-1|NA
CSARGGGAAFF
TGCAGTGCTAGAGGGGGAGGGGCCGCTTTCTTT
>TRBV28|NA|TRBJ1-1|few
CASSLPTGPNTEAFF
TGTGCCAGCAGTTTACCCACGGGACCGAACACTGAAGCTTTCTTT
>TRBV12-3/TRBV12-4|TRBD2|TRBJ2-4|NA
CASSSAQSGSGGIQYF
TGTGCCAGCAGTTCCGCCCAGAGCGGGAGTGGAGGCATTCAGTACTTC
>TRBV5-4|NA|TRBJ2-5|few
CASSSGRETQYF
TGTGCCAGCAGCTCAGGCAGAGAGACCCAGTACTTC
>TRBV2|NA|TRBJ1-5|NA
CASRVGTKTNQPQHF
TGTGCCAGCAGGGTAGGGACTAAAACCAATCAGCCCCAGCATTTT
>TRBV28|TRBD1|TRBJ1-4|NA
CASQGTGENEKLFF
TGTGCCAGCCAGGGGACAGGGGAGAACGAAAAACTGTTTTTT
>TRBV12-3/TRBV12-4|NA|TRBJ2-7|NA
CASSLSRREQYF
TGTGCCAGCAGTTTGTCGAGGCGCGAGCAGTACTTC
>TRBV20-1|NA|TRBJ2-2|few
CSVKRGGRTGELFF
TGCAGTGTTAAAAGGGGGGGGCGCACCGGGGAGCTGTTTTTT
>TRBV7-2|TRBD2|TRBJ2-1|NA
CASSQTSGGAREQFF
TGTGCCAGCAGCCAAACTAGCGGGGGGGCCAGGGAGCAGTTCTTC
>TRBV29-1|NA|TRBJ1-2|few
CSVGDNGFYGYTF
TGCAGCGTTGGGGACAACGGGTTCTATGGCTACACCTTC
>TRBV28|TRBD1|TRBJ2-6|NA
CASSLVSPGTGPRLTF
TGTGCCAGCAGTTTGGTTTCCCCCGGGACAGGTCCGCGCCTGACTTTC
>TRBV7-2|TRBD1|TRBJ1-1|few
CASRSPDRVRKAFF
TGTGCCAGCAGGTCTCCGGACAGGGTCAGAAAAGCTTTCTTT
>TRBV12-3/TRBV12-4|NA|TRBJ2-7|NA
CASSPDSTYEQYF
TGTGCCAGCAGTCCCGACAGTACCTACGAGCAGTACTTC
>TRBV7-2|NA|TRBJ2-5|NA
CASSLARRSETQYF
TGTGCCAGCAGCTTAGCTCGGAGGTCAGAGACCCAGTACTTC
>TRBV6-2/TRBV6-3|TRBD2|TRBJ2-1|few
CASSGLAGGLRSSYNEQFF
TGTGCCAGCAGTGGACTAGCGGGAGGACTTAGGAGCTCCTACAATGAGCAGTTCTTC
>TRBV18|NA|TRBJ1-6|NA
CASSPGENSPLHF
TGTGCCAGCTCACCGGGGGAGAATTCACCCCTCCACTTT
>TRBV29-1|NA|TRBJ2-5|once
CSVEETGETQYF
TGCAGCGTTGAGGAGACCGGGGAGACCCAGTACTTC
>TRBV6-1|NA|TRBJ2-2|NA
CASPRLNTGELFF
TGTGCCAGTCCGAGGCTGAACACCGGGGAGCTGTTTTTT
>TRBV7-2|NA|TRBJ2-1|once
CASSNRNSYNEQFF
TGTGCCAGCAGCAACAGGAACTCCTACAATGAGCAGTTCTTC
>TRBV9|NA|TRBJ2-7|few
CASSVLATGWDEQYF
TGTGCCAGCAGCGTATTGGCGACAGGATGGGACGAGCAGTACTTC
>TRBV24-1|TRBD1|TRBJ1-5|NA
CATSDSGQGFQPQHF
TGTGCCACCAGTGATTCGGGACAGGGGTTCCAGCCCCAGCATTTT